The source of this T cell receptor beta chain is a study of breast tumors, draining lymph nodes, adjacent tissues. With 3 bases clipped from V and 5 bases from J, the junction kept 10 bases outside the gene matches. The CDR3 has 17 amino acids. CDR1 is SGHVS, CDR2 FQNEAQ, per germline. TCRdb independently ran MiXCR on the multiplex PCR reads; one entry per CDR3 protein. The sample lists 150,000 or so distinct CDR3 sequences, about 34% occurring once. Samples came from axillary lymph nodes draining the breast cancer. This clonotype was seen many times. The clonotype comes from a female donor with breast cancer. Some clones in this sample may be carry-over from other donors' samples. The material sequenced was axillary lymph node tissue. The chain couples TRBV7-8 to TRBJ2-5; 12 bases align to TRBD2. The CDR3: CASSFPGLAGGQETQYF. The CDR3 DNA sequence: TGTGCCAGCAGCTTTCCCGGCCTAGCGGGGGGGCAGGAGACCCAGTACTTC.